This record looks at one TCR beta chain sequence and its context. This sample stems from a study of shared clonotypes between healthy human individuals. Study-wide context: Each donor's CD4 naive and CD4 memory cells filled three plates apiece, CD8 naive two, and CD8 memory one.

All of the donors resided in Nashville, Tennessee, and each was a Caucasian adult. The CDR3 has 15 amino acids. Germline V gene lookup returns CDR1 LGHNA and CDR2 YSLEER. The V gene lost 1 base and the J gene lost 5 bases, with 14 bases spanning the gap. Sorted-subset replicate PCR reactions contained roughly 200 ng DNA, corresponding to about 30,000 T cell genomes. Here immunoSEQ multiplex PCR was the method, and the copy in TCRdb shows in-frame clones only, minus some. The sample comprises about 320,000 clones, roughly 87% of which are singletons, and around 15% rests with the top ten. Input material: memory CD8+ T cells sorted from blood. Specified subset: CD45RO+ cells pooled with CCR7-negative TemRA cells. The clonotype comes from a man younger than 35 in good health. V gene TRBV4-3 combines with J gene TRBJ1-1; tentative D call: TRBD1 (6 bases). CDR3 nucleotides: TGCGCCAGCAGCCAAGGCCGAGACAGGTTAACTGAAGCTTTCTTT. Translated: CASSQGRDRLTEAFF.